This is a list of T cell receptor beta chains from one sample in a study of human T cells and chemical hapten exposure. From the RACE reads, TCRdb called clonotypes with MiXCR, one entry per CDR3 protein. The table lists approximately 400,000 distinct CDR3 sequences, about 5.1% of them singletons. The sequencing here drew on whole blood, taken in connection with sensitization to the hapten diphenylcyclopropenone (DPC). The receptors stem from a woman in her 50s with alopecia areata. Some clones in this sample may be carry-over from other donors' samples. The CDR3 runs from the conserved cysteine through the conserved F or W. The D gene is left open where the match is weak. Only part of the rows carry a size: once, few, many, or a class if the clone is expanded.

TRBV7-8	.	TRBJ1-6	many	TGTGCCAGCAGCCCCGGGCCCAAAGGGCCCCTCCACTTT	CASSPGPKGPLHF
TRBV6-5	TRBD1	TRBJ2-7	many	TGTGCCAGCAGTGTCCGACAGGGTTATGAGCAGTACTTC	CASSVRQGYEQYF
TRBV30	.	TRBJ2-1	.	TGTGCCTGGAGTTCTCTAGGGAATGAGCAGTTCTTC	CAWSSLGNEQFF
TRBV7-2	.	TRBJ2-1	many	TGTGCCAGCAGCCCCACCTCTAGCTCCCTTTACAATGAGCAGTTCTTC	CASSPTSSSLYNEQFF
TRBV27	.	TRBJ1-5	.	TGTGCCAGCAGTTTTTACGGTTATAGCAATCAGCCCCAGCATTTT	CASSFYGYSNQPQHF
TRBV27	.	TRBJ1-2	.	TGTGACAGCAGTTCGGGGAATGGCTACACCTTC	CDSSSGNGYTF
TRBV6-6	.	TRBJ2-1	many	TGTGCCAGCAGTATCGACATTTACAATGAGCAGTTCTTC	CASSIDIYNEQFF
TRBV15	TRBD2	TRBJ2-7	.	TGTGCCACCAGCACCTTAGGCGGGAGGGAAGCCTACGAGCAGTACTTC	CATSTLGGREAYEQYF
TRBV12-3/TRBV12-4	.	TRBJ1-2	many	TGTGCCAGCAGTTTAGGGCAGGGTTCTGGCTACACCTTC	CASSLGQGSGYTF
TRBV7-2	TRBD1	TRBJ1-1	few	TGTGCCAGCAGCTTAGGTAGCACAGGGGGCTCTCCAGCTTTCTTT	CASSLGSTGGSPAFF
TRBV6-1	TRBD1	TRBJ2-7	.	TGTGCCAGCAGGTCGACAGGGGACGAGCAGTACTTC	CASRSTGDEQYF
TRBV27	TRBD2	TRBJ2-7	.	TGTGCCTCCCGCAGGGGAGCTAGCGGGGGTTACGAGCAGTACTTC	CASRRGASGGYEQYF
TRBV5-4	.	TRBJ2-7	.	TGTGCCAGCAGTCTAACCGGGACGGGGTCCTACGAGCAGTACTTC	CASSLTGTGSYEQYF
TRBV27	.	TRBJ2-2	.	TGTGCCAGCAGTCAATCCGGTTTCGCCGGGGAGCTGTTTTTT	CASSQSGFAGELFF
TRBV12-3/TRBV12-4	TRBD2	TRBJ2-2	many	TGTGCCAGCAGTCTTAGCGGGAGCGGGGAGCTGTTTTTT	CASSLSGSGELFF
TRBV5-1	.	TRBJ2-5	many	TGCGCCAGCAGCTTGCGGACAGCCCTCCAAGAGACCCAGTACTTC	CASSLRTALQETQYF
TRBV6-5	TRBD2	TRBJ2-7	few	TGTGCCAGCAGTTACCTGGCTAGCGGGAGCTACGAGCAGTACTTC	CASSYLASGSYEQYF
TRBV27	TRBD1	TRBJ2-7	.	TGTGCCAGCATTTCGGCTGGGACAGGGGGTAAGCAGTACTTC	CASISAGTGGKQYF
TRBV10-3	TRBD1	TRBJ2-1	.	TGTGCCATCAGTGAGCGGACAGGGTCGGGTTACAATGAGCAGTTCTTC	CAISERTGSGYNEQFF
TRBV13	.	TRBJ2-2	many	TGTGCCAGCAGCTCCGACAGAACGACCGGGGAGCTGTTTTTT	CASSSDRTTGELFF
TRBV20-1	.	TRBJ1-5	many	TGCAGTGCTAGAGATTTTGTCCGAGGGAGCGGGCAGCCCCAGCATTTT	CSARDFVRGSGQPQHF
TRBV5-1	TRBD2	TRBJ2-5	once	TGCGCCAGCAGATCGACTAGCGGGGGGGAGACCCAGTACTTC	CASRSTSGGETQYF
TRBV9	.	TRBJ2-3	.	TGTGCCAGCAGCCCCCAACCGGGGGATACGCAGTATTTT	CASSPQPGDTQYF
TRBV6-2/TRBV6-3	TRBD2	TRBJ2-1	many	TGTGCCAGCAGTTACGGAGCGGGAGGGGCGTACAATGAGCAGTTCTTC	CASSYGAGGAYNEQFF
TRBV7-2	.	TRBJ2-3	many	TGTGCCAGCAGCTTTTGGGGCGGTGCCGCAGATACGCAGTATTTT	CASSFWGGAADTQYF
TRBV7-9	.	TRBJ1-1	.	TGTGCCAGCAGCTTCCCCGCCGGCGGTCCTGAAGCTTTCTTT	CASSFPAGGPEAFF
TRBV24-1	TRBD1	TRBJ1-2	.	TGTGCCACCAAACCCGACAGGGGGCGTTCAAAAAACTATGGCTACACCTTC	CATKPDRGRSKNYGYTF
TRBV6-5	.	TRBJ1-1	many	TGTGCCGTGACAGCCGGCACTGAAGCTTTCTTT	CAVTAGTEAFF
TRBV6-2/TRBV6-3	.	TRBJ2-1	many	TGTACAACGGAGGGCACCCCCTACAATGAGCAGTTCTTC	CTTEGTPYNEQFF
TRBV10-3	TRBD2	TRBJ2-7	.	TGTGCCATACGGACTAGCGGATACGAGCAGTACTTC	CAIRTSGYEQYF
TRBV6-1	.	TRBJ1-2	few	TGTGCCAGAAAGGAGGACGGGCTCTATGGCTACACCTTC	CARKEDGLYGYTF
TRBV7-9	TRBD2	TRBJ2-5	many	TGTGCCAGCAGCTCCCCGGGACTAGCGGTAGTCACTCAAGAGACCCAGTACTTC	CASSSPGLAVVTQETQYF
TRBV20-1	.	TRBJ2-3	many	TGCAGTGCAAGCGGAGATGCTAGCACAGATACGCAGTATTTT	CSASGDASTDTQYF
TRBV10-3	TRBD2	TRBJ2-7	many	TGTGCCATCAGTGGACTAGCGGAGGCCGGGCAGTACTTC	CAISGLAEAGQYF
TRBV28	.	TRBJ2-7	many	TGTGCCAGCAGTTCCTACCGTCTTAGCTCCTACGAGCAGTACTTC	CASSSYRLSSYEQYF
TRBV28	TRBD1	TRBJ2-7	many	TGTGCCAGCAGTTTAGGACAGGGGTTGAGGGAGCAGTACTTC	CASSLGQGLREQYF
TRBV6-5	TRBD2	TRBJ2-1	few	TGTGCCAGCAGTTTTTTAGCGGGGGGCAATGAGCAGTTCTTC	CASSFLAGGNEQFF
TRBV7-9	.	TRBJ1-1	many	TGTGCCAGCAGCTCCCCCTTACAGGGCCGCCGTATCACTGAAGCTTTCTTT	CASSSPLQGRRITEAFF
TRBV7-2	.	TRBJ2-3	.	TGTGCCAGCAGCTTTGGCACAGCCATCACAGATACGCAGTATTTT	CASSFGTAITDTQYF
TRBV7-9	.	TRBJ2-7	few	TGTGCCAGCAGCCCCCTCGGCGGGGACTACGAGCAGTACTTC	CASSPLGGDYEQYF
TRBV4-1	.	TRBJ1-1	.	TGCGCCAGCAGCCAGCAAGGCAGGGCCACTGAAGCTTTCTTT	CASSQQGRATEAFF
TRBV4-2	TRBD2	TRBJ2-1	.	TGTGCCAGCAGCCAAGACTCGAGCGGGGGGGACTATGAGCAGTTCTTC	CASSQDSSGGDYEQFF
TRBV20-1	TRBD1	TRBJ2-7	.	TGCAGTGCTAGAGAACTCCTCGACAGGGACCCCTCCTACGAGCAGTACTTC	CSARELLDRDPSYEQYF
TRBV11-2	.	TRBJ2-1	many	TGTGCCAGCAGCTTACTAGCGTCCTACAATGAGCAGTTCTTC	CASSLLASYNEQFF
TRBV7-2	TRBD2	TRBJ2-1	few	TGTGCCAGCAGCCCGGCAGCGGGAGGCCGGAATGAGCAGTTCTTC	CASSPAAGGRNEQFF
TRBV4-2	.	TRBJ2-1	.	TGTGCCAGCAGCCAAGAAGCGGTCTCCTCCTACAATGAGCAGTTCTTC	CASSQEAVSSYNEQFF
TRBV5-5	.	TRBJ1-1	many	TGTGCCAGCAGCTTGCCCCTGAACACTGAAGCTTTCTTT	CASSLPLNTEAFF
TRBV2	.	TRBJ1-2	.	TGTGCCAGCTCCCTTGGAGGGCCAGCTTCCACTGGCTACACCTTC	CASSLGGPASTGYTF
TRBV27	.	TRBJ1-1	.	TGTGCCAGCAGTTTATCGAGGCAGATGAACACTGAAGCTTTCTTT	CASSLSRQMNTEAFF
TRBV18	.	TRBJ1-1	many	TGTGCCAGCTCACCAAATTCAGGGGCCGATACTGAAGCTTTCTTT	CASSPNSGADTEAFF
TRBV18	.	TRBJ2-1	many	TGTGCCAGCTCACCCCAAAGCTCCTACAATGAGCAGTTCTTC	CASSPQSSYNEQFF
TRBV12-3/TRBV12-4	TRBD1	TRBJ2-3	many	TGTGCCAGCACCTACTTTCCAGGGGGCTGGGCAGATACGCAGTATTTT	CASTYFPGGWADTQYF
TRBV10-2	TRBD2	TRBJ2-3	few	TGCGCCAGCAGTTATGGGACTAGCGGCCTCACAGATACGCAGTATTTT	CASSYGTSGLTDTQYF
TRBV7-9	.	TRBJ1-2	few	TGTGCCAGCAGCGGGGGCGGCAGGGGCAAAATTGACTATGGCTACACCTTC	CASSGGGRGKIDYGYTF